What follows are 29 T cell receptor beta chains derived from one specimen sequenced in a study of beta chain features in type 1 diabetes. All of the isolated RNA was reverse transcribed, so expressed TCRB transcripts were sequenced. The method was immunoSEQ multiplex PCR; TCRdb's version includes in-frame clones alone and lacks a portion of them. The data contain approximately 240,000 clones, under 20% of them singletons. These receptors have no identified antigens. Findings of the study overall: A moderate, significant TCRB CDR3 shortening appeared in type 1 diabetes across four CD4+ subsets.

The sequenced sample was naive CD4+ T cells from blood. All receptors come from a man aged 25 to 45 with type 1 diabetes.

This clone was detected a few times. The genes are TRBV5-1 and TRBJ2-3; D unclear. CDR3 length: 13 amino acids. Germline CDR1 and CDR2: SGHRS and YFSETQ. Between the trimmed V and J ends, which lost 3 bases and 3 bases, there was a span of 8 bases. For the CDR3, the DNA is TGCGCCAGCAGCTCGATCGGGACAGATACGCAGTATTTT. The encoded protein is CASSSIGTDTQYF. Looking up the rest from reference TRBV5-1 and TRBJ2-3 gives the full variable domain: KAGVTQTPRYLIKTRGQQVTLSCSPISGHRSVSWYQQTPGQGLQFLFEYFSETQRNKGNFPGRFSGRQFSNSRSEMNVSTLELGDSALYLCASSSIGTDTQYFGPGTRLTVL.

In its sample, this clone was seen a few times. This chain links TRBV14 with TRBJ2-1, with a possible D match to TRBD1 (5 bases). This CDR3 has 13 amino acids. The germline V and J ends were trimmed by 5 bases and 4 bases, with 9 bases remaining between them. Germline assignment: CDR1 SGHDN and CDR2 FVKESK. The CDR3 sequence: CASSKGMYNEQFF. CDR3 nucleotide sequence: TGTGCCAGCAGCAAGGGGATGTACAATGAGCAGTTCTTC.

On this clone: In the same sample, other DNA sequences code for this CDR3. This rearrangement joins TRBV9 to TRBJ1-1, with a tentative D call TRBD1 (5 bases). The V end was cut by 0 bases, the J end by 4 bases, with 7 bases between. CDR3 length: 13 amino acids. From germline, CDR1 is SGDLS and CDR2 YYNGEE. In nucleotides, the CDR3 is TGTGCCAGCAGCGTAGCTCAGGGCACTGAAGCTTTCTTT. The encoded protein is CASSVAQGTEAFF.

Only a few counts were recorded for this clone. The chain joins TRBV6-6 to TRBJ2-7; 9 bases align to TRBD1. V lost 6 bases to trimming and J lost 6 bases; unmatched junction nucleotides: 15. The CDR3 spans 16 residues. Germline values: CDR1 MNHNY, CDR2 SVGAGI (reference sequence). The CDR3 nucleotides read TGTGCCAGCAGGAGCACCGGACAGGGGACCCTAGGCGAGCAGTACTTC. Translation gives CASRSTGQGTLGEQYF.

The chain has TRBV5-1 and TRBJ1-1, with D hard to call. The CDR3 loop spans 12 amino acids. V lost 0 bases to trimming and J lost 7 bases, with 7 bases between them. CDR1 is SGHRS and CDR2 is YFSETQ in the germline V gene. CDR3 region: CASSLEQDEAFF. DNA of the CDR3: TGCGCCAGCAGCTTGGAGCAGGATGAAGCTTTCTTT.

This clone was found a few times. This chain connects TRBV30 to TRBJ1-4; 9 bases fit TRBD1. V dropped 3 bases and J dropped 6; count of bases not matched to a gene: 5. The CDR3 is 14 amino acids. The germline gives CDR1 GTSNPN, CDR2 SVGIG (reference sequence). The CDR3 is CAWRLGQGHEKLFF. In DNA, the CDR3 is TGTGCCTGGAGGTTGGGACAGGGACATGAAAAACTGTTTTTT.

This clone turned up a few times. The CDR3 sequence: CASTWDRVSDTQYF. The CDR3 bases are TGTGCCAGCACCTGGGACAGGGTGTCAGATACGCAGTATTTT. The V and J genes are TRBV7-2 and TRBJ2-3; TRBD1 matches 9 bases. CDR1 is SGHTA, CDR2 FQGNSA, per germline. Trimming at V came to 7 bases and at J to 4 bases, leaving 6 bases not matched to a gene. The CDR3 loop spans 14 amino acids.

This clone was detected a few times. The rearrangement links TRBV29-1 to TRBJ1-1, with 7 bases aligning to TRBD1. V lost 7 bases to trimming and J lost 1 base; unmatched junction nucleotides: 9. The CDR3 length is 14 residues. Per the germline V gene, CDR1 is SQVTM and CDR2 is ANQGSEA. CDR3 sequence (DNA): TGCAGCGCTAGGAGGGGACAGTCGAACACTGAAGCTTTCTTT. Protein sequence: CSARRGQSNTEAFF.

This clone appeared a few times. The chain employs TRBV29-1 and TRBJ2-1; D not resolved. V lost 6 bases to trimming and J lost 5 bases, with 8 bases between them. The CDR3 is 11 residues long. CDR1 is SQVTM and CDR2 is ANQGSEA in the germline V gene. CDR3 region: CSVAKNNEQFF. Written as DNA, the CDR3 is TGCAGCGTGGCGAAGAACAATGAGCAGTTCTTC.

The chain couples TRBV13 to TRBJ2-7; 12 bases fit TRBD2. J lost 5 bases, V lost 5 bases, and 16 bases had no gene match. The germline CDR1 and CDR2 sequences are PRHDT and FYEKMQ (reference sequence). CDR3 length equals 18 residues. Here the CDR3 DNA reads TGTGCCAGCAGCCCCCACCTTGAGACTAGCGGGAGCATGCACGAGCAGTACTTC. Translation gives CASSPHLETSGSMHEQYF.

This clone was detected a few times. This sequence joins TRBV29-1 and TRBJ2-3, with 11 bases aligning to TRBD2. After removal of 6 bases from V and 7 bases from J, the junction contained 9 bases not matched to a gene. The CDR3 sequence is 14 residues long. Germline V gene data show CDR1 as SQVTM and CDR2 as ANQGSEA. CDR3 DNA sequence: TGCAGCGTCCGAACTAGCGGGAGTGGTAATACGCAGTATTTT. It translates to CSVRTSGSGNTQYF.

The CDR3 spells CAWSVTLSPVPGYTF. For the CDR3, the DNA is TGTGCCTGGAGTGTAACCCTCTCTCCCGTGCCTGGCTACACCTTC. This chain joins TRBV30 and TRBJ1-2; no clear D gene. The germline V gene has CDR1 GTSNPN and CDR2 SVGIG (reference sequence). This CDR3 spans 15 amino acids. V was shortened by 0 bases and J by 7 bases, with 18 bases between the two germline ends.

The table lists this clone with a few counts. This sequence joins TRBV2 and TRBJ2-3, with D uncertain. The CDR3 is 13 amino acids. V lost 4 bases and J lost 1, with 6 bases in between. Germline lookup yields CDR1 SNHLY and CDR2 FYNNEI. CDR3 bases: TGTGCCAGCAGTGGGCAGGGCACAGATACGCAGTATTTT. Translation: CASSGQGTDTQYF.

This clone has only a few counts. J is TRBJ2-7 and V is TRBV27; D might be TRBD1 (5 bases). V was clipped by 0 bases and J by 3 bases, with 6 bases between them. In germline, CDR1 is MNHEY, CDR2 SMNVEV (reference sequence). The CDR3 length is 13 residues. This chain's CDR3 is CASSLSQGYEQYF. The CDR3 DNA reads as TGTGCCAGCAGTTTATCTCAGGGCTACGAGCAGTACTTC.

The chain has TRBV30 and TRBJ1-5, with a tentative D call TRBD1 (5 bases). Germline loops: CDR1 GTSNPN, CDR2 SVGIG (reference sequence). V gave up 2 bases and J gave up 2 bases, with 10 bases separating them. This CDR3 has 14 amino acids. CDR3 amino acids: CAWSNQGGNQPQHF. CDR3 DNA sequence: TGTGCCTGGAGTAACCAGGGAGGCAATCAGCCCCAGCATTTT.

This clone was observed a few times. The same CDR3 is also encoded by other DNA sequences in this sample. The chain uses TRBV30 and TRBJ2-7; D is perhaps TRBD1 (5 bases). Between the trimmed V and J ends, which lost 4 bases and 1 base, there was a span of 5 bases. The CDR3 contains 11 residues. CDR1 and CDR2 from the germline V gene are GTSNPN and SVGIG (reference sequence). Here the CDR3 reads CAWTGSYEQYF. In nucleotides, the CDR3 is TGTGCCTGGACAGGGTCCTACGAGCAGTACTTC.

The V gene is TRBV29-1, the J gene TRBJ2-7, with TRBD2 matching over 7 bases. The junction had 6 bases not matched to a gene; V was cut back by 4 bases and J by 3 bases. The germline CDR1 and CDR2 sequences are SQVTM and ANQGSEA. The CDR3 covers 13 residues. CDR3 DNA sequence: TGCAGCGTTGGCGGGAGAGCTTTCTACGAGCAGTACTTC. Amino acid sequence: CSVGGRAFYEQYF.

This clone turned up a few times. The chain employs TRBV30 and TRBJ1-2, with a weak D call TRBD1 (5 bases). The CDR3 is made up of 13 amino acids. The V end was cut by 6 bases, the J end by 0 bases, with 11 bases between. The V gene's germline CDR1 is GTSNPN and CDR2 SVGIG (reference sequence). CDR3 DNA sequence: TGTGCCTGCTTATTGACAGCTAACTATGGCTACACCTTC. This codes for CACLLTANYGYTF.

The rearrangement joins TRBV30 to TRBJ2-5; unclear D gene. In germline, CDR1 is GTSNPN, CDR2 SVGIG (reference sequence). V lost 2 bases to trimming and J lost 2 bases, with 9 bases between them. The CDR3 has 13 residues. CDR3 in DNA: TGTGCCTGGAGTTTTAACAGTCAAGAGACCCAGTACTTC. This gives the protein CAWSFNSQETQYF.

The table lists this clone with a few counts. The chain recombines TRBV27 with TRBJ2-6; D not certain. The CDR3 extends over 15 amino acids. Germline V gives CDR1 MNHEY, CDR2 SMNVEV (reference sequence). Trimming removed 2 bases at V and 0 bases at J, with 5 bases between. As DNA, the CDR3 is TGTGCCAGCAGTTTAGGCGACTCTGGGGCCAACGTCCTGACTTTC. It is translated as CASSLGDSGANVLTF.

This clone was observed a few times. The chain is built from TRBV5-4 and TRBJ2-5; 7 bases map to TRBD2. Trimming cost V 4 bases and J 1 base; bases outside gene matches: 4. There are 14 residues in the CDR3. Per the germline V gene, CDR1 is SGHNT and CDR2 is YYREEE (reference sequence). The CDR3 spells CASSAAGIQETQYF. As DNA, the CDR3 is TGTGCCAGCAGCGCAGCGGGGATCCAAGAGACCCAGTACTTC.

This clone showed up just a few times. The chain joins TRBV30 to TRBJ2-1; TRBD2 agrees at 10 bases. This CDR3 comprises 14 residues. Losses at the gene ends were 6 bases for V and 8 bases for J; bases not matched to a gene: 10. Germline V gives CDR1 GTSNPN, CDR2 SVGIG (reference sequence). The CDR3 sequence: CACEGLATRYEQFF. The CDR3 DNA follows: TGTGCCTGCGAGGGACTAGCGACCCGATATGAGCAGTTCTTC. The full variable domain, completed using reference TRBV30 and TRBJ2-1, is SQTIHQWPATLVQPVGSPLSLECTVEGTSNPNLYWYRQAAGRGLQLLFYSVGIGQISSEVPQNLSASRPQDRQFILSSKKLLLSDSGFYLCACEGLATRYEQFFGPGTRLTVL.

This clone was detected a few times. V is TRBV28 and J is TRBJ2-7, with 8 nucleotides matching TRBD1. Per germline, CDR1 MDHEN and CDR2 SYDVKM. The CDR3 extends over 15 amino acids. V lost 2 bases to trimming and J lost 2 bases; unmatched junction nucleotides: 5. The CDR3 protein is CASSLGGQATYEQYF. For the CDR3, the DNA is TGTGCCAGCAGTTTAGGGGGACAGGCCACCTACGAGCAGTACTTC.

This chain joins TRBV9 and TRBJ1-3, with 7 positions matching TRBD1. Germline loops: CDR1 SGDLS, CDR2 YYNGEE. V was pared by 4 bases and J by 2 bases, with 6 bases of the junction left unmatched. The CDR3 spans 15 residues. Written as DNA, the CDR3 is TGTGCCAGCAGCTCGCGGACAGGCACTGGAAACACCATATATTTT. Translation: CASSSRTGTGNTIYF.

The chain employs TRBV4-3 and TRBJ2-5; tentative D call: TRBD2 (6 bases). The germline V and J ends were trimmed by 5 bases and 5 bases, with 18 bases remaining between them. CDR3 length: 15 amino acids. Germline V gene data show CDR1 as LGHNA and CDR2 as YSLEER. The CDR3 DNA follows: TGCGCCAGCAGCAATTATCCGGGACTGGAGGAGACCCAGTACTTC. As protein: CASSNYPGLEETQYF.

The chain joins TRBV10-3 to TRBJ1-2, with D possibly TRBD1 on 5 matching bases. The CDR3 totals 13 residues. Germline V lookup: CDR1 ENHRY, CDR2 SYGVKD. Trimming removed 7 bases at V and 5 bases at J, with 14 bases between. CDR3 coding DNA: TGTGCCATCAAACAGGACACCAGTTATGGCTACACCTTC. Protein sequence: CAIKQDTSYGYTF.

This clone was counted only a few times. The chain uses TRBV30 and TRBJ2-7; TRBD1 agrees at 7 bases. Germline CDR1 reads GTSNPN; CDR2 reads SVGIG (reference sequence). CDR3 length: 12 amino acids. V gave up 3 bases and J gave up 5 bases; unmatched junction bases: 4. CDR3 sequence: CAWSMTGNEQYF. CDR3 coding DNA: TGTGCCTGGAGCATGACAGGGAACGAGCAGTACTTC.

For this clone: Other DNA sequences in this sample translate to the same CDR3. This chain joins TRBV5-1 and TRBJ2-5; D is possibly TRBD1 (6 bases). The germline gives CDR1 SGHRS, CDR2 YFSETQ. V lost 1 base and J lost 3, with 7 bases in between. This CDR3 region has 13 residues. The CDR3 DNA follows: TGCGCCAGCAGCTTGCCAGGGGAAGAGACCCAGTACTTC. Translating gives CASSLPGEETQYF.

This clone was counted between two and nine times. The V gene is TRBV11-2, the J gene TRBJ2-5; D gene unclear. Trimming pared 3 bases from V and 3 bases from J, leaving 8 bases between. The CDR3 spans 13 residues. The V gene's germline CDR1 is SGHAT and CDR2 FQNNGV. The CDR3 reads CASSLVLKETQYF. The CDR3 nucleotides read TGTGCCAGCAGCTTGGTCTTAAAAGAGACCCAGTACTTC.